The 31 T cell receptor beta chains presented below share a single source sample, sequenced in a study of blood T cell repertoires in COVID-19. Some clones are missing from TCRdb's copy, which holds only in-frame ones; the method was immunoSEQ multiplex PCR. The sample carries about 39,000 clones, 65% to 90% recorded once. Sample: peripheral blood. These receptors all come from a human donor in a cohort sampled during active COVID-19.

This chain uses TRBV15 with TRBJ2-7; 10 positions match TRBD2. V lost 0 bases to trimming and J lost 1 base; unmatched junction nucleotides: 3. Germline CDR1 and CDR2: LNHNV and YYDKDF (reference sequence). CDR3 size: 16 residues. CDR3 in amino acids: CATSRDETSGSYEQYF. The CDR3 DNA follows: TGTGCCACCAGCAGAGATGAGACTAGCGGGTCCTACGAGCAGTACTTC. The whole variable domain, filled in from reference TRBV15 and TRBJ2-7, reads DAMVIQNPRYQVTQFGKPVTLSCSQTLNHNVMYWYQQKSSQAPKLLFHYYDKDFNNEADTPDNFQSRRPNTSFCFLDIRSPGLGDTAMYLCATSRDETSGSYEQYFGPGTRLTVT.

This chain uses TRBV27 with TRBJ2-5; TRBD2 matches at 15 bases. CDR1 and CDR2 (germline): MNHEY, SMNVEV (reference sequence). The V segment lost 6 bases and the J segment 5 bases; nucleotides outside the gene matches: 19. The CDR3 contains 20 residues. CDR3 sequence reads: CASSRAAEWTSGGARETQYF. The CDR3 coding sequence is TGTGCCAGCAGCCGGGCGGCGGAGTGGACTAGCGGGGGGGCCAGGGAGACCCAGTACTTC.

The rearrangement links TRBV9 to TRBJ1-3; D perhaps matches TRBD1 (5 bases). Germline CDR1 SGDLS, CDR2 YYNGEE. This CDR3 spans 15 amino acids. With 7 bases removed from V and 0 bases from J, the gap between germline ends came to 14 bases. The CDR3 sequence is CASSGTQISGNTIYF. The CDR3 region has the DNA TGTGCCAGCTCCGGGACTCAAATCTCTGGAAACACCATATATTTT.

The V gene is TRBV5-4, the J gene TRBJ1-4; 7 nucleotides line up with TRBD1. Germline V gene sequence: CDR1 SGHNT, CDR2 YYREEE (reference sequence). This CDR3 is built from 13 residues. J lost 6 bases, V lost 4 bases, and 3 bases had no gene match. CDR3 loop: CASSIGTDEKLFF. The CDR3 bases are TGTGCCAGCAGCATCGGGACAGATGAAAAACTGTTTTTT.

The DNA for the CDR3 is TGTGCCAGCAGCCCCGATGACAGTTACGAGCAGTACTTC. This codes for CASSPDDSYEQYF. The chain links TRBV11-3 to TRBJ2-7, with D possibly being TRBD1 (5 bases). The CDR3 is made up of 13 amino acids. V was clipped by 5 bases and J by 4 bases, with 12 bases between them. The germline V gene encodes CDR1 SGHNT and CDR2 YENEEA.

The chain couples TRBV11-2 to TRBJ2-7; 7 nucleotides agree with TRBD1. J was trimmed by 2 bases and V by 5 bases; bases with no gene match: 6. Germline values: CDR1 SGHAT, CDR2 FQNNGV. There are 14 residues in the CDR3. As DNA, the CDR3 is TGTGCCAGCAGCATGCAGGGACAGACCTACGAGCAGTACTTC. It codes for CASSMQGQTYEQYF.

The table lists this clone with a few counts. The genes are TRBV19 and TRBJ1-1, with 7 bases fitting TRBD1. Trimming took 6 bases from V and 4 from J; bases not matched to a gene: 8. Germline-derived CDR1 and CDR2 are LNHDA and SQIVND (reference sequence). This CDR3 is built from 14 residues. CDR3: CASRTTSGGTEAFF. Written as DNA, the CDR3 is TGTGCCAGTAGAACAACTTCAGGGGGCACTGAAGCTTTCTTT. Full variable domain (missing parts from reference TRBV19 and TRBJ1-1): DGGITQSPKYLFRKEGQNVTLSCEQNLNHDAMYWYRQDPGQGLRLIYYSQIVNDFQKGDIAEGYSVSREKKESFPLTVTSAQKNPTAFYLCASRTTSGGTEAFFGQGTRLTVV.

The chain carries TRBV4-1 and TRBJ1-3, with 7 bases that match TRBD1. Trimming removed 1 base from V and 1 base from J; junction bases left unmatched: 10. Germline V gene data show CDR1 as MGHRA and CDR2 as YSYEKL. The CDR3 totals 18 residues. CDR3 protein: CASSQGGQVLFSGNTIYF. The CDR3 nucleotides read TGCGCCAGCAGCCAAGGTGGACAGGTTCTATTTTCTGGAAACACCATATATTTT.

The chain uses TRBV4-3 and TRBJ2-1; perhaps TRBD1 as D (6 bases). The CDR3 covers 15 residues. The germline gives CDR1 LGHNA, CDR2 YSLEER. Trimming left V 4 bases short and J 0 bases short, with 10 bases between. The CDR3 bases are TGCGCCAGCAGCCCTTCAGGGGACTCCTACAATGAGCAGTTCTTC. Translated, it gives CASSPSGDSYNEQFF.

This chain uses TRBV2 with TRBJ2-3; 7 nucleotides align to TRBD2. The CDR3 loop spans 13 amino acids. Losses at the gene ends were 6 bases for V and 6 bases for J; bases not matched to a gene: 6. Germline V lookup: CDR1 SNHLY, CDR2 FYNNEI. CDR3 DNA: TGTGCCAGCAGAAAAGACGGGGGGGATACGCAGTATTTT. The encoded protein is CASRKDGGDTQYF.

This CDR3 is CASSEEDSGNSPLHF. The CDR3 coding sequence is TGTGCCAGCAGCGAGGAGGACAGCGGAAATTCACCCCTCCACTTT. The V and J genes are TRBV9 and TRBJ1-6, with a weak D call TRBD1 (6 bases). Per germline, CDR1 SGDLS and CDR2 YYNGEE. V was trimmed by 3 bases and J by 7 bases, leaving 14 bases between them. The CDR3 length is 15 residues.

The V and J genes are TRBV24-1 and TRBJ2-5; possibly TRBD1 for D (5 bases). The V gene lost 7 bases and the J gene lost 2 bases, with 19 bases spanning the gap. There are 16 residues in the CDR3. In germline, CDR1 is KGHDR, CDR2 SFDVKD. CDR3 sequence reads: CATRAGKGRDQETQYF. DNA for the CDR3: TGTGCCACCAGGGCTGGAAAAGGCAGGGATCAAGAGACCCAGTACTTC.

This clone was counted once. The chain couples TRBV4-3 to TRBJ1-1, with no clear D. Trimming left V 6 bases short and J 5 bases short, with 19 bases between. The CDR3 sequence is 15 residues long. Germline values: CDR1 LGHNA, CDR2 YSLEER. The CDR3 nucleotides are TGCGCCAGCAGTTCTACTTCGAGAGTATCGACTGAAGCTTTCTTT. It yields the protein CASSSTSRVSTEAFF.

CDR3: CASSPQDLGHEQYF. The CDR3 DNA sequence: TGTGCCAGCAGTCCCCAGGATTTGGGCCACGAGCAGTACTTC. The genes are TRBV6-5 and TRBJ2-7; D unresolved. Germline CDR1 reads MNHEY; CDR2 reads SVGAGI. Trimming took off 5 bases at V and 5 bases at J, with 16 bases between the two ends. The CDR3 totals 14 residues.

The sample holds a few counts of this clone. The V call is TRBV5-5, the J call TRBJ2-1; 9 nucleotides align to TRBD1. The V gene's germline CDR1 is SGHKS and CDR2 YYEKEE (reference sequence). This CDR3 contains 14 residues. V was clipped by 0 bases and J by 10 bases; unmatched bases: 5. The DNA of the CDR3 is TGTGCCAGCAGCTTGGACAGGGGGCCTCGAGAGCAGTTCTTC. Translation gives CASSLDRGPREQFF.

The V gene is TRBV11-2, the J gene TRBJ2-7, with a tentative D call TRBD2 (6 bases). The germline V and J ends were trimmed by 5 bases and 7 bases, with 18 bases remaining between them. The CDR3 loop spans 14 amino acids. Germline CDR1 and CDR2: SGHAT and FQNNGV. The CDR3 DNA reads TGTGCCAGCAGCCCCAGGGCTCTGGGGACTGAGCAGTACTTC. Its translation: CASSPRALGTEQYF.

This clone appeared a few times. This chain links TRBV2 with TRBJ1-6; D is perhaps TRBD1 (6 bases). Germline V gives CDR1 SNHLY, CDR2 FYNNEI. Trimming stripped 7 bases from V and 10 bases from J, with 17 bases between. This CDR3 has 14 amino acids. This CDR3 is CASNPNEGVSPLHF. For the CDR3, the DNA is TGTGCCAGCAACCCCAACGAGGGGGTCTCACCCCTCCACTTT.

This clone was seen once. The CDR3 coding sequence is TGTGCCAGCAGCCAACAACAGGCGAACACTGAAGCTTTCTTT. The encoded protein is CASSQQQANTEAFF. The chain joins TRBV3-1 (or the pseudogene TRBV3-2) to TRBJ1-1; a weak D match, TRBD1 (5 bases). Germline CDR1 reads LGHDT; CDR2 reads YNNKEL (reference sequence). The CDR3 sequence is 14 residues long. Trimming left V 2 bases short and J 1 base short, with 8 bases between.

The V gene is TRBV7-2, the J gene TRBJ2-7; the match to TRBD2 covers 9 bases. There are 17 residues in the CDR3. V trimming: 3 bases; J trimming: 6 bases; junction bases outside the gene matches: 15. Germline loops: CDR1 SGHTA, CDR2 FQGNSA. The CDR3 nucleotides read TGTGCCAGCAGCTTGCTTGGTCGATATAGCGGGAGCGGCGAGCAGTACTTC. Amino acids: CASSLLGRYSGSGEQYF.

The J gene is TRBJ2-5, the V gene TRBV5-4; 7 bases agree with TRBD1. Per germline, CDR1 SGHNT and CDR2 YYREEE (reference sequence). The CDR3 covers 13 residues. The V and J ends lost 1 base and 5 bases, in that order; junction bases with no gene match: 2. The CDR3 spells CASSLTGDETQYF. The CDR3 region has the DNA TGTGCCAGCAGCTTGACAGGGGACGAGACCCAGTACTTC.

V gene TRBV6-5 combines with J gene TRBJ1-1; TRBD1 might be the D (5 bases). V dropped 4 bases and J dropped 5 bases, with 14 bases sitting between them. The CDR3 contains 14 residues. Germline V gene data show CDR1 as MNHEY and CDR2 as SVGAGI. CDR3: CASSSQLGGTEAFF. For the CDR3, the DNA is TGTGCCAGCAGTTCTCAACTCGGGGGAACTGAAGCTTTCTTT.

This clone was observed many times. CDR3 amino acids: CASTDNREKAFF. The CDR3, as DNA: TGTGCCAGTACCGATAACAGGGAAAAAGCTTTCTTT. The chain is built from TRBV19 and TRBJ1-1; weak D call: TRBD1 (6 bases). The CDR3 has 12 amino acids. Trimming cost V 7 bases and J 9 bases, with 15 bases left between them. Per germline, CDR1 LNHDA and CDR2 SQIVND (reference sequence).

CDR3: CASSFGTSGVGETQYF. The CDR3 bases are TGTGCCAGCAGCTTCGGAACTAGCGGGGTCGGGGAGACCCAGTACTTC. This rearrangement joins TRBV5-4 to TRBJ2-5, with 10 bases aligning to TRBD2. V lost 2 bases and J lost 5; bases outside the gene matches: 9. This CDR3 is 16 amino acids long. Looked up from germline, CDR1 is SGHNT and CDR2 is YYREEE (reference sequence).

The rearrangement uses TRBV19 and TRBJ1-1; weak D call: TRBD1 (5 bases). Germline assignment: CDR1 LNHDA and CDR2 SQIVND (reference sequence). The CDR3 has 13 residues. Trimming removed 6 bases from V and 4 bases from J, with 12 bases in between. For the CDR3, the DNA is TGTGCCAGTAGGGGCGGGGGTACCACTGAAGCTTTCTTT. Translated, it gives CASRGGGTTEAFF.

This chain uses TRBV5-5 with TRBJ1-2, with no clear D. Germline assignment: CDR1 SGHKS and CDR2 YYEKEE (reference sequence). The CDR3 runs 13 residues. Trimming removed 4 bases at V and 4 bases at J, with 11 bases between. The CDR3 spells CASSPPDSYGYTF. The CDR3 region has the DNA TGTGCCAGCAGCCCCCCCGACTCCTATGGCTACACCTTC.

V is TRBV11-2 and J is TRBJ2-1, with D perhaps matching TRBD1 (6 bases). The germline CDR1 and CDR2 sequences are SGHAT and FQNNGV. The V gene lost 5 bases and the J gene lost 10 bases, with 18 bases spanning the gap. The CDR3 has 14 residues. CDR3 protein: CASSHVRDTQEQFF. Here the CDR3 DNA reads TGTGCCAGCAGCCATGTCCGGGACACCCAAGAGCAGTTCTTC.

The genes are TRBV6-1 and TRBJ1-5; 8 bases align to TRBD1. Germline loops: CDR1 MNHNS, CDR2 SASEGT. J gave up 7 bases and V 2 bases, and 13 bases lay outside the gene matches. The CDR3 runs to 17 residues. The CDR3 DNA is TGTGCCAGCAGTGAATATCCCACCGGACAGGGAAGACAGCCCCAGCATTTT. Its protein product is CASSEYPTGQGRQPQHF.

CDR3 coding DNA: TGCAGCGTTCACAAGGACAGCCTGAACACTGAAGCTTTCTTT. It specifies CSVHKDSLNTEAFF. The chain is built from TRBV29-1 and TRBJ1-1; maybe TRBD1 (6 bases). V lost 5 bases to trimming and J lost 0 bases, with 13 bases between them. The CDR3 runs 14 residues. Germline CDR1 reads SQVTM; CDR2 reads ANQGSEA.

This rearrangement joins TRBV6-5 to TRBJ2-3; a possible D gene is TRBD2 (5 bases). The ends were cut back, 2 bases at V and 4 bases at J, with 7 bases in the middle. The CDR3 is 13 amino acids. CDR1 and CDR2 from the germline V gene are MNHEY and SVGAGI. CDR3 nucleotide sequence: TGTGCCAGCAGTTACAGGGAGTCAGATACGCAGTATTTT. Protein product: CASSYRESDTQYF.

The CDR3 region is CASSLATGSNEKLFF. CDR3 nucleotides: TGCGCCAGCAGCTTGGCTACAGGGAGTAATGAAAAACTGTTTTTT. The chain joins TRBV5-1 to TRBJ1-4; D may be TRBD1 (6 bases). The V gene's germline CDR1 is SGHRS and CDR2 YFSETQ. V lost 0 bases and J 4 bases, leaving 10 bases between the germline ends. This CDR3 comprises 15 residues.

The rearrangement joins TRBV19 to TRBJ2-7; 11 positions agree with TRBD1. Trimming removed 7 bases from V and 3 bases from J; junction bases left unmatched: 2. This CDR3 region has 13 residues. CDR1 LNHDA and CDR2 SQIVND come from the germline V gene (reference sequence). CDR3 coding DNA: TGTGCCAGTACGGGGACAGGGGGCTACGAGCAGTACTTC. Translating gives CASTGTGGYEQYF.